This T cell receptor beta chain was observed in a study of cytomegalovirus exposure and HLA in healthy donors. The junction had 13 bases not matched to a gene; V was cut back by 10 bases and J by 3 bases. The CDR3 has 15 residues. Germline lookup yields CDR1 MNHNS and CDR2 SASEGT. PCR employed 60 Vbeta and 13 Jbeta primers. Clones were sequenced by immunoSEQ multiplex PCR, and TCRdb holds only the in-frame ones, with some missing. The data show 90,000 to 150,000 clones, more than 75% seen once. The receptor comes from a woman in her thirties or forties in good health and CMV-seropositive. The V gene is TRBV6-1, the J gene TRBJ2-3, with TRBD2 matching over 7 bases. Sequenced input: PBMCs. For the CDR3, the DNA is TGTGCCACGGGGCTAACTAGCGACCCTACAGATACGCAGTATTTT. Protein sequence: CATGLTSDPTDTQYF.